The 32 T cell receptor beta chains below were found in one sample sequenced in a study of memory CD4+ T cells and cytomegalovirus serostatus. Generated by immunoSEQ multiplex PCR, the TCRdb table keeps only in-frame clones and is missing some. The sample holds 40,000 to 55,000 clones, more than 65% seen once. The sort gate was single viable CD3+CD4+CD8-CD45RO+ cells for memory CD4+ T cells. Sample: memory CD4+ T cells from blood. These receptors were taken from an adult in good health and CMV-seronegative.

V is TRBV6-6 and J is TRBJ1-2; 7 nucleotides align to TRBD1. Germline V gene data show CDR1 as MNHNY and CDR2 as SVGAGI (reference sequence). CDR3 length: 11 residues. J gave up 5 bases and V 6 bases, and 0 bases lay outside the gene matches. The CDR3 is CASRGQYGYTF. Here the CDR3 DNA reads TGTGCCAGCAGGGGACAGTATGGCTACACCTTC.

The chain recombines TRBV2 with TRBJ2-5; D ambiguous. V was shortened by 7 bases and J by 5 bases, with 14 bases between the two germline ends. Germline V CDR1 and CDR2: SNHLY, FYNNEI. This CDR3 contains 13 residues. This chain's CDR3 is CASKLRSLETQYF. In nucleotides, the CDR3 is TGTGCCAGCAAGCTGCGCTCCCTGGAGACCCAGTACTTC.

J is TRBJ2-1 and V is TRBV18, with a possible D match to TRBD2 (5 bases). This CDR3 spans 13 amino acids. V lost 1 base and J lost 9, with 10 bases in between. The germline gives CDR1 KGHSH, CDR2 LQKENI. This chain's CDR3 is CASSPRRSGEQFF. The DNA of the CDR3 is TGTGCCAGCTCACCACGGAGGTCCGGTGAGCAGTTCTTC.

The CDR3 DNA reads TGTGCCAGCAGCAAAGAATCACCCCTCCACTTT. Translated: CASSKESPLHF. This sequence joins TRBV21-1 and TRBJ1-6. TRBV21-1 constitutes a pseudogene. The length of the CDR3 is 11 residues.

The chain couples TRBV30 to TRBJ2-2; D is perhaps TRBD1 or TRBD2 (5 bases each). The CDR3 is made up of 12 amino acids. Trimming pared 8 bases from V and 5 bases from J, leaving 12 bases between. Germline V lookup: CDR1 GTSNPN, CDR2 SVGIG (reference sequence). The CDR3 sequence is CAGGGRTGELFF. The DNA of the CDR3 is TGTGCCGGGGGTGGGCGTACCGGGGAGCTGTTTTTT.

The chain uses TRBV4-1 and TRBJ2-3, with D perhaps matching TRBD2 (5 bases). CDR1 MGHRA and CDR2 YSYEKL come from the germline V gene. The V end lost 5 bases, the J end lost 3 bases, and 24 bases lay between the germline ends. The CDR3 has 18 residues. In DNA form, the CDR3 reads TGCGCCAGCAGCAGAGGATTAAGGTCAAGATCGGGGACAGATACGCAGTATTTT. Its translation is CASSRGLRSRSGTDTQYF.

The chain is built from TRBV11-2 and TRBJ1-1, with 7 positions matching TRBD1. From germline, CDR1 is SGHAT and CDR2 FQNNGV. The trim removed 3 bases at V and 2 bases at J, leaving 6 bases unmatched. This CDR3 is 15 amino acids long. The DNA for the CDR3 is TGTGCCAGCAGCTTGTGGACAGGCCCTAACACTGAAGCTTTCTTT. Translating it yields CASSLWTGPNTEAFF.

The rearrangement joins TRBV7-9 to TRBJ1-2; 8 nucleotides line up with TRBD1. This CDR3 comprises 13 residues. In germline, CDR1 is SEHNR, CDR2 FQNEAQ (reference sequence). The V segment lost 5 bases and the J segment 6 bases; nucleotides outside the gene matches: 5. DNA for the CDR3: TGTGCCAGCAGCATCCAGACAGGGGATGGCTACACCTTC. Translating it yields CASSIQTGDGYTF.

The gene calls are TRBV6-5 and TRBJ1-6, with 7 bases fitting TRBD1. The CDR3 covers 15 residues. V shed 5 bases and J 10 bases; nucleotides not matched to a gene: 11. Germline V CDR1 and CDR2: MNHEY, SVGAGI. CDR3 nucleotide sequence: TGTGCCAGCAGTCGTCAGACAGGGAGGACCTCACCCCTCCACTTT. Translating gives CASSRQTGRTSPLHF.

This chain uses TRBV10-3 with TRBJ1-2; D perhaps matches TRBD1 (5 bases). CDR3 size: 14 residues. Germline CDR1 ENHRY, CDR2 SYGVKD. The ends were cut back, 6 bases at V and 4 bases at J, with 15 bases in the middle. This CDR3 is CAIRIEEGTYGYTF. CDR3 nucleotides: TGTGCCATCAGAATAGAGGAGGGGACCTATGGCTACACCTTC.

The rearrangement joins TRBV6-4 to TRBJ1-1, with 7 bases lining up with TRBD1. The CDR3 length is 14 residues. V was pared by 6 bases and J by 4 bases, with 8 bases of the junction left unmatched. CDR1 and CDR2 (germline): MRHNA, SNTAGT. The CDR3 nucleotides are TGTGCCAGCAGCCCGACAGGGATCAGCACTGAAGCTTTCTTT. It encodes CASSPTGISTEAFF.

The chain joins TRBV10-3 to TRBJ1-1; 9 nucleotides align to TRBD1. The CDR3 is made up of 14 amino acids. V lost 4 bases and J lost 8; bases outside the gene matches: 8. The germline V gene has CDR1 ENHRY and CDR2 SYGVKD. The CDR3: CAISGEPGQGEAFF. For the CDR3, the DNA is TGTGCCATCAGTGGGGAACCGGGACAGGGAGAAGCTTTCTTT.

By share, this clone ranks as medium-sized. This chain links TRBV2 with TRBJ1-2; 10 positions agree with TRBD1. V shed 6 bases, J shed 8 bases, and the junction held 15 bases outside the gene matches. Looked up from germline, CDR1 is SNHLY and CDR2 is FYNNEI. The CDR3 contains 16 residues. CDR3 sequence: CASRGRDRGFREGYTF. The CDR3 nucleotides are TGTGCCAGCAGGGGGAGGGACAGGGGATTTCGAGAAGGCTACACCTTC.

This chain connects TRBV5-1 to TRBJ2-1, with 7 bases aligning to TRBD1. This CDR3 contains 14 residues. Germline V lookup: CDR1 SGHRS, CDR2 YFSETQ. V lost 3 bases and J lost 9; bases outside the gene matches: 9. CDR3 amino acids: CASSWGTDEGEQFF. In nucleotides, the CDR3 is TGCGCCAGCAGCTGGGGGACAGATGAGGGTGAGCAGTTCTTC.

The chain combines TRBV28 with TRBJ2-2; tentatively, D is TRBD2 (6 bases). The V gene's germline CDR1 is MDHEN and CDR2 SYDVKM. The CDR3 covers 12 residues. In nucleotides, the CDR3 is TGTGCGGCGCGGGGGAACACCGGGGAGCTGTTTTTT. Encoded protein: CAARGNTGELFF.

This chain connects TRBV10-1 to TRBJ2-2, with a weak D call TRBD1 (6 bases). Trimming took off 6 bases at V and 0 bases at J, with 14 bases between the two ends. CDR1 and CDR2 (germline): WNHNN, SYGVQD (reference sequence). CDR3 length equals 16 residues. CDR3 nucleotide sequence: TGCGCCAGCAGCCCCGTCGGGACAACGAACACCGGGGAGCTGTTTTTT. Translating gives CASSPVGTTNTGELFF.

The CDR3 here is CASSTSGGPSNEQFF. The CDR3 DNA reads TGTGCCAGCAGCACTAGCGGGGGACCCTCAAATGAGCAGTTCTTC. V usage is TRBV9 and J usage is TRBJ2-1; 11 bases match TRBD2. The CDR3 consists of 15 residues. J lost 7 bases, V lost 4 bases, and 7 bases had no gene match. CDR1 and CDR2 (germline): SGDLS, YYNGEE.

This clone is categorized as medium-sized. V gene TRBV7-3 combines with J gene TRBJ2-1; TRBD1 agrees at 7 bases. The CDR3 contains 15 residues. The V and J ends lost 5 bases and 6 bases, in that order; junction bases with no gene match: 10. Germline V gives CDR1 SGHTA, CDR2 FQGTGA. The CDR3 DNA reads TGTGCCAGCAGCCCGCAGGGGGTCCGGTCCAATGAGCAGTTCTTC. This encodes CASSPQGVRSNEQFF.

The chain carries TRBV5-6 and TRBJ2-5; no definite D call. Germline V gives CDR1 SGHDT, CDR2 YYEEEE. V dropped 1 base and J dropped 0 bases, with 13 bases sitting between them. CDR3 length equals 16 residues. The CDR3 nucleotides read TGTGCCAGCAGCTTGTCTACGGGCGCGTACCAAGAGACCCAGTACTTC. Its protein product is CASSLSTGAYQETQYF.

The rearrangement joins TRBV18 to TRBJ1-1; unclear D gene. Germline loops: CDR1 KGHSH, CDR2 LQKENI. There are 13 residues in the CDR3. The germline V and J ends were trimmed by 7 bases and 4 bases, with 13 bases remaining between them. This chain's CDR3 is CASFRGPTTEAFF. The CDR3 bases are TGTGCCAGCTTCCGTGGGCCGACCACTGAAGCTTTCTTT.

The chain combines TRBV2 with TRBJ2-7, with a weak D call TRBD1 (5 bases). The CDR3 loop spans 12 amino acids. The V gene lost 6 bases and the J gene lost 7 bases, with 13 bases spanning the gap. Germline V gene lookup returns CDR1 SNHLY and CDR2 FYNNEI. This CDR3 is CASRKGAREQYF. The CDR3 region has the DNA TGTGCCAGCAGGAAAGGGGCGAGGGAGCAGTACTTC.

This sequence joins TRBV19 and TRBJ1-4; D possibly corresponds to TRBD1 (6 bases). V lost 5 bases and J lost 5, with 15 bases in between. CDR1 is LNHDA, CDR2 SQIVND, per germline (reference sequence). This CDR3 region has 15 residues. The CDR3 here is CASSVRTDLNEKLFF. As DNA, the CDR3 is TGTGCCAGTAGTGTCAGGACAGACCTAAATGAAAAACTGTTTTTT. The full variable domain, in which reference TRBV19 and TRBJ1-4 provide the parts outside the CDR3, is DGGITQSPKYLFRKEGQNVTLSCEQNLNHDAMYWYRQDPGQGLRLIYYSQIVNDFQKGDIAEGYSVSREKKESFPLTVTSAQKNPTAFYLCASSVRTDLNEKLFFGSGTQLSVL.

The genes are TRBV4-1 and TRBJ2-7, with D unclear. This CDR3 has 16 amino acids. Germline V gene sequence: CDR1 MGHRA, CDR2 YSYEKL. V dropped 1 base and J dropped 4 bases, with 17 bases sitting between them. This CDR3 is CASSQVLPRHPYEQYF. CDR3 nucleotides: TGCGCCAGCAGCCAAGTGTTACCGAGACACCCTTACGAGCAGTACTTC.

CDR3 sequence (DNA): TGTGCCAGCAGTTGGTACGAAAAACTGTTTTTT. Its protein is CASSWYEKLFF. This sequence joins TRBV28 and TRBJ1-4; D unclear. Germline CDR1 and CDR2: MDHEN and SYDVKM. V gave up 4 bases and J gave up 8 bases, with 5 bases separating them. CDR3 size: 11 residues.

The chain uses TRBV9 and TRBJ2-3; 7 nucleotides align to TRBD2. V shed 5 bases and J 1 base; nucleotides not matched to a gene: 10. The CDR3 covers 16 residues. Per germline, CDR1 SGDLS and CDR2 YYNGEE. The CDR3 DNA is TGTGCCAGCAGTAAGACCGGGACTATACGCACAGATACGCAGTATTTT. It encodes CASSKTGTIRTDTQYF.

The chain has TRBV6-1 and TRBJ1-1, with D uncertain. Germline V gene lookup returns CDR1 MNHNS and CDR2 SASEGT. V lost 6 bases to trimming and J lost 8 bases, with 13 bases between them. This CDR3 is 12 amino acids long. CDR3 residues: CASSPEEPEAFF. The CDR3 DNA reads TGTGCCAGCAGCCCTGAGGAACCGGAAGCTTTCTTT.

The V call is TRBV7-3, the J call TRBJ2-2, with D maybe TRBD2 (5 bases). Germline CDR1 and CDR2: SGHTA and FQGTGA. Trimming stripped 4 bases from V and 6 bases from J, with 9 bases between. This CDR3 is 13 amino acids long. CDR3 region: CASSSEGAGELFF. DNA for the CDR3: TGTGCCAGCAGCTCCGAGGGCGCCGGGGAGCTGTTTTTT.

The chain couples TRBV5-6 to TRBJ1-6, with D perhaps TRBD1 (5 bases). The germline CDR1 and CDR2 sequences are SGHDT and YYEEEE. The CDR3 runs to 15 residues. With 4 bases removed from V and 3 bases from J, the gap between germline ends came to 11 bases. CDR3 sequence (DNA): TGTGCCAGCAGCATCGGACACGGCTATAATTCACCCCTCCACTTT. As protein: CASSIGHGYNSPLHF.

The chain is built from TRBV6-1 and TRBJ1-3, with D perhaps matching TRBD1 (5 bases). Trimming cost V 4 bases and J 4 bases, with 11 bases left between them. This CDR3 spans 14 amino acids. CDR1 and CDR2 (germline): MNHNS, SASEGT. CDR3 bases: TGTGCCAGCAGTGCGTCAGGGAGAGGAAACACCATATATTTT. Its translation: CASSASGRGNTIYF.

The chain joins TRBV18 to TRBJ2-7; TRBD2 matches at 7 bases. The V segment lost 6 bases and the J segment 5 bases; nucleotides outside the gene matches: 7. Germline V gene sequence: CDR1 KGHSH, CDR2 LQKENI. This CDR3 has 13 amino acids. Written as DNA, the CDR3 is TGTGCCAGCTCTCCGGGACTAAATGACGAGCAGTACTTC. Translation: CASSPGLNDEQYF.

In nucleotides, the CDR3 is TGTGCCAGCAGGGTGGGACAGGGGCTCACTGAAGCTTTCTTT. Encoded protein: CASRVGQGLTEAFF. The chain uses TRBV28 and TRBJ1-1; 10 bases agree with TRBD1. The CDR3 has 14 residues. The germline CDR1 and CDR2 sequences are MDHEN and SYDVKM. The trim removed 6 bases at V and 4 bases at J, leaving 5 bases unmatched.

The chain links TRBV7-3 to TRBJ2-2; unclear D gene. The germline V gene has CDR1 SGHTA and CDR2 FQGTGA. Trimming took off 4 bases at V and 6 bases at J, with 9 bases between the two ends. The CDR3 totals 13 residues. The CDR3 DNA reads as TGTGCCAGCAGCTCCTTGGAAGCCGGGGAGCTGTTTTTT. Residues: CASSSLEAGELFF.